This record concerns one TCR beta chain sequence. Other DNA sequences from this sample encode an identical CDR3 as well. Germline CDR1 reads SEHNR; CDR2 reads FQNEAQ (reference sequence). This CDR3 contains 15 residues. Losses at the gene ends were 5 bases for V and 5 bases for J; bases not matched to a gene: 8. Per the authors' pipeline: Reference gene primer amplification gave nucleated cell count estimates. Libraries were prepared by immunoSEQ multiplex PCR; TCRdb keeps only in-frame clonotypes and omits some of them. That table is the source of V, J and clone size, and D and trimming were worked out from the DNA. The sample lists about 130,000 clones, 88% seen once, with about 9.3% in the top ten. The sample comes from a study of blood T cell repertoires in COVID-19.

This clonotype was sampled from a man aged 50-59 years with acute or convalescent COVID-19. The rearrangement links TRBV7-9 to TRBJ1-4; 7 positions match TRBD1. The source material was peripheral blood. The CDR3 loop reads CASSPQGGENEKLFF. The CDR3 bases are TGTGCCAGCAGCCCTCAGGGGGGCGAAAATGAAAAACTGTTTTTT.